A selection of T cell receptor beta chains follows, all from one sample in a study of cytomegalovirus exposure and HLA in healthy donors. The protocol was immunoSEQ multiplex PCR, while the TCRdb copy is restricted to in-frame clones and leaves out a portion. The profile shows about 170,000 clones, less than 90% of them singletons. The sample was PBMCs. Receptor source: a woman aged 45-65 years in good health and CMV-seropositive. Each CDR3 is given with its conserved first and last residue. D genes are given only for firm matches. A clone size is listed for some rows: how often the clone was seen (once, few, many), or a class if it is expanded.

V gene,D gene,J gene,clone size,CDR3 DNA,CDR3 protein
TRBV10-2,TRBD1,TRBJ1-1,.,TGCGCCAGCAGTTTGAACCCGGGACAGAGAAACACTGAAGCTTTCTTT,CASSLNPGQRNTEAFF
TRBV19,.,TRBJ1-4,.,TGTGCCACCACAGGTGGTAGGGGTGAAAAACTGTTTTTT,CATTGGRGEKLFF
TRBV2,.,TRBJ2-2,.,TGTGCCAGCAACTGGGTCAGGGGATCCACCGGGGAGCTGTTTTTT,CASNWVRGSTGELFF
TRBV7-3,TRBD2,TRBJ2-3,.,TGTGCCAGCAGCTCCGACCGGACTAGCGGCACAGATACGCAGTATTTT,CASSSDRTSGTDTQYF
TRBV7-3,.,TRBJ1-1,.,TGTGCCAGCAGCACCGCGGCGGGGCGCAGGACTGAAGCTTTCTTT,CASSTAAGRRTEAFF
TRBV13,.,TRBJ2-7,.,TGTGCCAGCAGCTTGGAACAGAGCTCCTACGAGCAGTACTTC,CASSLEQSSYEQYF
TRBV18,TRBD1,TRBJ1-2,.,TGTGCCAGCTCACCAAGTCGGCAGGGGGGCGGCTACACCTTC,CASSPSRQGGGYTF
TRBV4-2,TRBD2,TRBJ2-1,.,TGTGCCAGCAGCCAAGACCGGCGGGGGTTAGGCTCCTACAATGAGCAGTTCTTC,CASSQDRRGLGSYNEQFF
TRBV2,.,TRBJ2-7,few,TGTGCCAGCAGTGTAGGAGAAACCCCCTACGAGCAGTACTTC,CASSVGETPYEQYF
TRBV6-6,TRBD2,TRBJ2-2,.,TGTGCCAGCAGGGCGCGGGGGGCGAACACCGGGGAGCTGTTTTTT,CASRARGANTGELFF
TRBV13,.,TRBJ1-1,.,TGTGCCAGCAGCTTATCAAGTAACAGGGAGGGTGAAGCTTTCTTT,CASSLSSNREGEAFF
TRBV7-9,TRBD1,TRBJ1-1,.,TGTGCCAGCAGCTTAGCGAACAGGGGCATGAACACTGAAGCTTTCTTT,CASSLANRGMNTEAFF
TRBV6-5,.,TRBJ1-5,.,TGTGCGACAAGGACAGCTGCCAATCAGCCCCAGCATTTT,CATRTAANQPQHF
TRBV15,.,TRBJ1-1,.,TGTGCCACCAGCACAAAAGGCAGGGCGCGGATGGACACTGAAGCTTTCTTT,CATSTKGRARMDTEAFF
TRBV7-2,.,TRBJ2-7,.,TGTGCCAGCAGCTTAAGGCTGGACATCTCCTACGAGCAGTACTTC,CASSLRLDISYEQYF
TRBV9,TRBD1,TRBJ2-7,.,TGTGCCAGCAGCTCAGGGGGTGGCTACGAGCAGTACTTC,CASSSGGGYEQYF
TRBV7-8,.,TRBJ1-5,.,TGTGCCAGCAGCCTGGTCGGGAGCAATCAGCCCCAGCATTTT,CASSLVGSNQPQHF
TRBV7-9,.,TRBJ1-2,.,TGTGCCAGCAGCTTTAACAGGGAGCATGGCTACACCTTC,CASSFNREHGYTF
TRBV6-6,TRBD1,TRBJ1-1,few,TGTGCCAGCATTTACTACAGGGGGATGAACACTGAAGCTTTCTTT,CASIYYRGMNTEAFF
TRBV4-1,.,TRBJ2-7,.,TGCGCCAGCAGCCCCCCAGGGGGGCAAGGGGGCAGAGACTCCTACGAGCAGTACTTC,CASSPPGGQGGRDSYEQYF
TRBV9,.,TRBJ2-6,.,TGTGCCAGCAGCGTAAGAGGGGGGGAGGCCGGGGCCAACGTCCTGACTTTC,CASSVRGGEAGANVLTF
TRBV5-1,TRBD1,TRBJ1-5,once,TGCGCCAGCAGCCTGGGGACAGAAAGCAATCAGCCCCAGCATTTT,CASSLGTESNQPQHF